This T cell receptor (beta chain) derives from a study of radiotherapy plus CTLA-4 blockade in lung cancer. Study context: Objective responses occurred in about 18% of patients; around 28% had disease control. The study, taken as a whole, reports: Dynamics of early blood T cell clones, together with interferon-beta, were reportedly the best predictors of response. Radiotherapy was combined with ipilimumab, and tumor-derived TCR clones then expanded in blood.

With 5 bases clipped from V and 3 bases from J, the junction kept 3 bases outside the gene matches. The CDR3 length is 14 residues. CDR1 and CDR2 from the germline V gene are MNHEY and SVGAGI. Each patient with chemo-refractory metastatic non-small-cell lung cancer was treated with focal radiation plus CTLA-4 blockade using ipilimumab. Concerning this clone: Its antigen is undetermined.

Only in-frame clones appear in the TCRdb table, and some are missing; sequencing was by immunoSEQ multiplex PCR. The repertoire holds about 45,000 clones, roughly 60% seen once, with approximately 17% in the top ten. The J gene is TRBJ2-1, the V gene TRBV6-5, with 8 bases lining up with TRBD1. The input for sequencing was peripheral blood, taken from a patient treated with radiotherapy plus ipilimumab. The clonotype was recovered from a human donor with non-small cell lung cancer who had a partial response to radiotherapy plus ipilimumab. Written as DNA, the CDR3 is TGTGCCAGCAGTAGACAGGGGCGCTACAATGAGCAGTTCTTC. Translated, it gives CASSRQGRYNEQFF.